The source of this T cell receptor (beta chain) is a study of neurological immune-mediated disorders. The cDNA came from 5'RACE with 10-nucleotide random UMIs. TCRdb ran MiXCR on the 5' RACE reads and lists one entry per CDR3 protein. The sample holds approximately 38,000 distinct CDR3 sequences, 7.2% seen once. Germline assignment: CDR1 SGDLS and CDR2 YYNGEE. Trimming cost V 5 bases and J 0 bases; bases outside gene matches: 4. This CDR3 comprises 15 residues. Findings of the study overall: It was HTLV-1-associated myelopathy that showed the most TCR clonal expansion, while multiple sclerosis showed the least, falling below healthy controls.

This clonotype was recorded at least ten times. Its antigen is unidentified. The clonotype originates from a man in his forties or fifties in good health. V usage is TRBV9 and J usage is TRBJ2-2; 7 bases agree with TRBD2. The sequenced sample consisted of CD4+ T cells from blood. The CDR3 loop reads CASREAGTNTGELFF. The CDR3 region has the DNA TGTGCCAGCAGAGAAGCGGGAACGAACACCGGGGAGCTGTTTTTT.